This T cell receptor beta chain comes out of a study of cytomegalovirus exposure and HLA in healthy donors. Primers: 60 Vbeta forward and 13 Jbeta reverse. Sequencing used immunoSEQ multiplex PCR; TCRdb keeps in-frame clones, though not all of them. The table has some 150,000 clones, around nine tenths seen once; the top ten hold more than 4%. The V gene's germline CDR1 is MNHEY and CDR2 SVGAGI. CDR3 size: 15 residues. The J segment lost 2 bases and the V segment lost 0 bases, leaving 3 bases of the junction unmatched. Sequences were obtained from PBMCs. This chain links TRBV6-5 with TRBJ2-7; 8 bases are shared with TRBD1. The TCR sequence derives from a woman aged 25 to 39 in good health and CMV-seronegative. CDR3 DNA sequence: TGTGCCAGCAGTTACTCAGAGACAGGGGCCTACGAGCAGTACTTC. Its protein is CASSYSETGAYEQYF.